This TCR beta chain is drawn from a study of radiation and T cells in renal cell carcinoma. General study results and limits: Pretreatment tumor biopsies were lacking, so baseline clonotypes are unknown. In blood, top tumor clones expanded by 2 weeks, shrinking by 4.

Noted time point: baseline pretreatment blood. Treatment given: 15 Gy SBRT to primary tumor, nephrectomy 4 weeks later. Blood was sampled at baseline, 2 weeks and 4 weeks after SBRT. Only one count was recorded for this clone. What it binds is not known. Produced via immunoSEQ multiplex PCR; TCRdb's table is partial and in-frame only. The sample holds about 150,000 clones; 88% are singletons and the top ten take around 4%. The CDR3 runs to 13 residues. Trimming at V came to 6 bases and at J to 11 bases, leaving 12 bases not matched to a gene. The germline CDR1 and CDR2 sequences are MNHEY and SVGAGI. The sample in question was blood, obtained from a patient whose treatment included radiotherapy and nephrectomy. V and J are TRBV6-5 and TRBJ1-1; 7 bases align to TRBD1. This TCR derives from a woman in her seventies with renal cell carcinoma. In DNA form, the CDR3 reads TGTGCCAGCAGCGAGACAGGGAGGTTTCTGGCTTTCTTT. Translation gives CASSETGRFLAFF.